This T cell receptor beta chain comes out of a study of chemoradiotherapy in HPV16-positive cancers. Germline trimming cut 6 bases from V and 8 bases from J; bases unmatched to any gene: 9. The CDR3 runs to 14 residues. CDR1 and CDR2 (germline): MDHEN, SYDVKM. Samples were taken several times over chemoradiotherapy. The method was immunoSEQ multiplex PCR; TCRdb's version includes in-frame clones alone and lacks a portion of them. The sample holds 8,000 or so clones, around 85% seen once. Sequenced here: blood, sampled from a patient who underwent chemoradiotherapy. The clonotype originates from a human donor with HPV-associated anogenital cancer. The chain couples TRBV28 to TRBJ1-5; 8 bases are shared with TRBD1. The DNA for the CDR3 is TGTGCCAGCAGCTCCAGGGGGCGGTTTAAGCCCCAGCATTTT. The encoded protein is CASSSRGRFKPQHF.